The TCR beta chain described here comes from a study of shared clonotypes between healthy human individuals. Notes on the study in general: Naive CD4 clonotype sharing across several donors was 4.5% to 6%. Sequencing of the sorted subsets was shown by rarefaction to be incomplete despite large depth.

Notes on this clone: The antigen remains unidentified.

Germline V gene sequence: CDR1 LGHNA, CDR2 YSLEER. V was trimmed by 1 base and J by 1 base, leaving 5 bases between them. The CDR3 is 14 residues long. Evenly divided among several immunoSEQ plates was the genomic DNA of each subset. Original data processing: Junction-only immunoSEQ sequences carried no quality scores, so filtering differed. Data came from immunoSEQ multiplex PCR; TCRdb stores just in-frame clones and leaves some out. The V and J calls and clone size come from that table; D and trimming were worked out from the DNA. The sample contains some 2 million clones, over 85% of which appear only once.

The receptor comes from a young man in good health. The sequenced sample consisted of naive CD4+ T cells sorted from blood. The subset here: CD45RA+ positively selected. This sequence joins TRBV4-3 and TRBJ1-3, with D unresolved. This chain's CDR3 is CASSQVNSGNTIYF. CDR3 sequence (DNA): TGCGCCAGCAGCCAAGTGAATTCTGGAAACACCATATATTTT.